In this sample, the clone carrying this TCR beta chain turned up a few times. Deep was the level at which the assay was run. Repertoires were generated with immunoSEQ multiplex PCR, while TCRdb's copy carries only in-frame clones and drops some. The sample has some 450,000 clones; approximately 80% are singletons. Unsorted samples used roughly 90 million PBMCs for genomic DNA. This entry comes from a study of shared clonotypes between healthy human individuals. Sequencing input: PBMCs. The sequence was obtained from a woman in her 40s in good health. Some clones in this sample may be carry-over from other donors' samples.

The CDR3 is CASIPRPPYEQYF. Written as DNA, the CDR3 is TGTGCCAGCATCCCCCGGCCCCCCTACGAGCAGTACTTC. The chain is built from TRBV6-1 and TRBJ2-7; no clear D gene. The CDR3 loop spans 13 amino acids. The ends were cut back, 7 bases at V and 2 bases at J, with 12 bases in the middle. CDR1 and CDR2 from the germline V gene are MNHNS and SASEGT.